Listed below are T cell receptor beta chains from one sample, sequenced in a study of cytomegalovirus exposure and HLA in healthy donors. Clones were sequenced by immunoSEQ multiplex PCR, and TCRdb holds only the in-frame ones, with some missing. Its table records about 120,000 clones. Sequenced: PBMCs. Receptors were obtained from a man aged 40-55 years in good health and CMV-seropositive. Both conserved end residues are part of each CDR3. The D gene is left open where the match is weak.

v_gene	j_gene	d_gene	CDR3aa	CDR3nt
TRBV6-6	TRBJ2-7	NA	CASSPQGRPYEQYF	TGTGCCAGCAGCCCCCAGGGCAGGCCATACGAGCAGTACTTC
TRBV29-1	TRBJ2-1	TRBD1	CSVGGGSNEQFF	TGCAGCGTTGGAGGGGGCTCCAATGAGCAGTTCTTC
TRBV7-2	TRBJ2-1	TRBD2	CASSLEPAGGINEQFF	TGTGCCAGCAGCTTAGAGCCAGCGGGAGGGATCAATGAGCAGTTCTTC
TRBV2	TRBJ2-7	NA	CASSERERDEQYF	TGTGCCAGCAGTGAACGGGAGAGAGACGAGCAGTACTTC
TRBV6-5	TRBJ1-6	NA	CASSPRGNSPLHF	TGTGCCAGCAGCCCCCGGGGGAACTCACCCCTCCACTTT
TRBV6-6	TRBJ1-2	TRBD1	CASSEGQNYGYTF	TGTGCCAGCAGCGAGGGACAGAACTATGGCTACACCTTC
TRBV4-1	TRBJ1-2	NA	CASSQGGVFYGYTF	TGCGCCAGCAGCCAGGGAGGTGTCTTCTATGGCTACACCTTC
TRBV28	TRBJ2-1	NA	CASSFRYNEQFF	TGTGCCAGCAGTTTTCGGTACAATGAGCAGTTCTTC
TRBV19	TRBJ1-2	TRBD1	CASSIWGQGSYGYTF	TGTGCCAGTAGTATTTGGGGACAGGGATCCTATGGCTACACCTTC
TRBV7-7	TRBJ2-1	TRBD2	CASSSTAGAAYNEQFF	TGTGCCAGCAGCTCAACCGCGGGAGCCGCCTACAATGAGCAGTTCTTC
TRBV27	TRBJ2-1	TRBD1	CASTQRQGDEQFF	TGTGCCAGCACCCAGAGACAGGGCGATGAGCAGTTCTTC
TRBV7-2	TRBJ1-4	NA	CASSLGRANEKLFF	TGTGCCAGCAGCTTGGGCAGGGCTAATGAAAAACTGTTTTTT
TRBV6-4	TRBJ1-2	NA	CASSGLDGGYTF	TGTGCCAGCAGTGGCTTAGACGGGGGCTACACCTTC
TRBV6-1	TRBJ2-3	NA	CASSENGWGDTDTQYF	TGTGCCAGCAGTGAAAATGGGTGGGGGGACACAGATACGCAGTATTTT
TRBV7-8	TRBJ1-5	NA	CASSPTPGEPNQPQHF	TGTGCCAGCAGCCCAACCCCCGGGGAACCCAATCAGCCCCAGCATTTT
TRBV30	TRBJ2-4	TRBD2	CAWSYGTSVKNIQYF	TGTGCCTGGAGTTATGGGACTAGCGTCAAAAACATTCAGTACTTC
TRBV10-3	TRBJ2-7	NA	CAISESTYEQYF	TGTGCCATCAGTGAGAGCACCTACGAGCAGTACTTC
TRBV7-8	TRBJ1-4	NA	CASSPRGWGEKLFF	TGTGCCAGCAGCCCCCGCGGGTGGGGTGAAAAACTGTTTTTT
TRBV29-1	TRBJ2-1	NA	CSVAVSQGEQFF	TGCAGCGTCGCAGTCAGTCAGGGTGAGCAGTTCTTC
TRBV7-3	TRBJ2-5	NA	CASSPDRYQETQYF	TGTGCCAGCAGCCCCGACAGGTACCAAGAGACCCAGTACTTC
TRBV28	TRBJ2-1	TRBD2	CASSWVGRGDSEQFF	TGTGCCAGCAGTTGGGTCGGGAGGGGTGATAGTGAGCAGTTCTTC
TRBV7-8	TRBJ2-3	TRBD1	CASSPGQVDGTQYF	TGTGCCAGCAGCCCGGGACAGGTCGATGGTACGCAGTATTTT
TRBV10-3	TRBJ1-3	TRBD1	CAISDPTGASGNTIYF	TGTGCCATCAGTGACCCTACAGGGGCCTCTGGAAACACCATATATTTT
TRBV5-1	TRBJ1-1	NA	CASSLNLAGTEAFF	TGCGCCAGCAGCTTGAACCTTGCAGGCACTGAAGCTTTCTTT
TRBV7-2	TRBJ1-1	TRBD1	CASSQAGGTEAFF	TGTGCCAGCAGCCAAGCAGGGGGCACTGAAGCTTTCTTT
TRBV27	TRBJ2-7	NA	CASSSYSITSSYEQYF	TGTGCCAGCAGTTCGTACAGCATTACTAGCAGCTACGAGCAGTACTTC
TRBV18	TRBJ2-7	NA	CASSPAGELYEQYF	TGTGCCAGCTCACCCGCCGGGGAACTATACGAGCAGTACTTC
TRBV6-1	TRBJ1-1	NA	CASSAGLHTEAFF	TGTGCCAGCAGTGCCGGACTCCACACTGAAGCTTTCTTT
TRBV5-1	TRBJ1-2	TRBD1	CASSLGQGVDYTF	TGCGCCAGCAGCCTCGGACAGGGGGTCGACTACACCTTC
TRBV27	TRBJ1-2	NA	CASSPPGSYGYTF	TGTGCCAGCAGTCCCCCGGGGAGCTATGGCTACACCTTC
TRBV5-1	TRBJ2-5	TRBD1	CASSSDRVGNAQETQYF	TGCGCCAGCAGCTCGGACAGGGTAGGGAATGCCCAAGAGACCCAGTACTTC
TRBV18	TRBJ1-1	TRBD1	CASTTTGTGNTEAFF	TGTGCCAGCACAACGACCGGGACAGGGAACACTGAAGCTTTCTTT
TRBV5-1	TRBJ2-1	TRBD2	CASRVAGVYEQFF	TGCGCCAGCAGAGTAGCGGGAGTGTATGAGCAGTTCTTC
TRBV29-1	TRBJ1-4	NA	CSVAPAGDNEKLFF	TGCAGCGTTGCCCCGGCAGGTGATAATGAAAAACTGTTTTTT
TRBV5-1	TRBJ1-5	TRBD1	CASSSGTGNQPQHF	TGCGCCAGCAGCTCTGGGACAGGCAATCAGCCCCAGCATTTT
TRBV9	TRBJ2-7	NA	CASSVGEATTYEQYF	TGTGCCAGCAGCGTAGGAGAGGCTACTACCTACGAGCAGTACTTC
TRBV7-9	TRBJ2-7	NA	CASSGHHSGRYSYEQYF	TGTGCCAGCAGCGGACACCACAGCGGGCGGTACTCCTACGAGCAGTACTTC
TRBV7-9	TRBJ1-1	NA	CASSLEQEAFF	TGTGCCAGCAGCTTAGAACAGGAAGCTTTCTTT
TRBV29-1	TRBJ2-7	TRBD2	CSVTSPSGFTYEQYF	TGCAGCGTGACCTCCCCTAGCGGGTTTACCTACGAGCAGTACTTC
TRBV19	TRBJ2-3	NA	CASSLGVSTDTQYF	TGTGCCAGTAGCCTGGGAGTGAGTACAGATACGCAGTATTTT
TRBV7-9	TRBJ1-4	NA	CASSFRGMEEKLFF	TGTGCCAGCAGCTTCCGGGGGATGGAGGAAAAACTGTTTTTT
TRBV18	TRBJ1-1	TRBD1	CASTTGAGTEAFF	TGTGCCAGCACGACAGGGGCGGGCACTGAAGCTTTCTTT
TRBV10-3	TRBJ1-4	TRBD1	CAIADRGGDNEKLFF	TGTGCCATCGCAGACAGGGGGGGAGATAATGAAAAACTGTTTTTT
TRBV28	TRBJ2-1	TRBD1	CASSSGQGVVDEQFF	TGTGCCAGCAGTTCAGGACAGGGGGTTGTAGATGAGCAGTTCTTC